This passage covers 18 T cell receptor beta chains from one sample sequenced in a study of cytomegalovirus exposure and HLA in healthy donors. Amplification used 60 Vbeta primers and 13 Jbeta primers. Sequencing used immunoSEQ multiplex PCR; TCRdb keeps in-frame clones, though not all of them. The profile shows some 160,000 clones, about 80% of them singletons. The material sequenced was PBMCs. The receptor source for this set is a man aged 50 to 59 in good health and CMV-seropositive.

This clone occurred a few times. The chain recombines TRBV5-1 with TRBJ1-5; D gene ambiguous. This CDR3 has 13 amino acids. With 1 base removed from V and 6 bases from J, the gap between germline ends came to 8 bases. CDR1 is SGHRS and CDR2 is YFSETQ in the germline V gene. The chain's CDR3 is CASSLSGSQPQHF. The CDR3 coding sequence is TGCGCCAGCAGCTTGTCGGGGTCTCAGCCCCAGCATTTT.

The rearrangement joins TRBV5-1 to TRBJ2-7; no clear D gene. The germline V gene has CDR1 SGHRS and CDR2 YFSETQ. The CDR3 runs to 12 residues. Deletions cut 4 bases from V and 1 base from J, with 6 bases between. CDR3 in DNA: TGCGCCAGCAGCCAAAATTCCTACGAGCAGTACTTC. Protein: CASSQNSYEQYF.

This clone was seen a handful of times. The gene calls are TRBV5-4 and TRBJ1-1; D may be TRBD1 (6 bases). The V gene lost 4 bases and the J gene lost 1 base, with 17 bases spanning the gap. Germline V CDR1 and CDR2: SGHNT, YYREEE (reference sequence). The CDR3 runs 16 residues. The CDR3 DNA is TGTGCCAGCAGCGTACAGGGACTAGGCGCGAACACTGAAGCTTTCTTT. Its translation is CASSVQGLGANTEAFF.

The CDR3 nucleotides are TGTGCCAGCAGCGGAACAGGGGGGAGGAGCGGGGAGCTGTTTTTT. Protein: CASSGTGGRSGELFF. The V and J genes are TRBV9 and TRBJ2-2, with 8 bases fitting TRBD1. This CDR3 contains 15 residues. Germline V gene lookup returns CDR1 SGDLS and CDR2 YYNGEE. Trimming cost V 3 bases and J 7 bases; bases outside gene matches: 8.

The chain is built from TRBV7-2 and TRBJ2-7, with TRBD2 as a possible D gene (5 bases). This CDR3 contains 15 residues. The germline gives CDR1 SGHTA, CDR2 FQGNSA. V lost 1 base, J lost 2 bases, and 12 bases lay in between. DNA for the CDR3: TGTGCCAGCAGCTTAGAATCCGGGGTTCCCTACGAGCAGTACTTC. Residues: CASSLESGVPYEQYF. Using reference TRBV7-2 and TRBJ2-7 for the parts outside the CDR3, the full variable domain is GAGVSQSPSNKVTEKGKDVELRCDPISGHTALYWYRQSLGQGLEFLIYFQGNSAPDKSGLPSDRFSAERTGGSVSTLTIQRTQQEDSAVYLCASSLESGVPYEQYFGPGTRLTVT.

This clone was observed a few times. For the CDR3, the DNA is TGCGCCAGCAGCTCCCGAGCAGGGGTCACTGAAGCTTTCTTT. As protein: CASSSRAGVTEAFF. The chain recombines TRBV4-1 with TRBJ1-1, with D possibly TRBD1 on 6 matching bases. V shed 5 bases and J shed 4 bases, with 14 bases lying between them. The CDR3 covers 14 residues. The germline V gene has CDR1 MGHRA and CDR2 YSYEKL.

The J gene is TRBJ2-3, the V gene TRBV12-5, with D unresolved. Deletions cut 0 bases from V and 8 bases from J, with 6 bases between. This CDR3 comprises 12 residues. Germline lookup yields CDR1 LGHNT and CDR2 FRNRAP. In DNA, the CDR3 is TGTGCTAGTGGTTTGGTAACATCTACGCAGTATTTT. Encoded protein: CASGLVTSTQYF.

This rearrangement joins TRBV6-6 to TRBJ1-5; TRBD1 agrees at 10 bases. Germline values: CDR1 MNHNY, CDR2 SVGAGI (reference sequence). This CDR3 has 15 residues. The ends lost 5 bases at V and 3 bases at J; junction bases unmatched: 4. The CDR3 sequence is CASSNGQGVNQPQHF. CDR3 DNA sequence: TGTGCCAGCAGTAACGGACAGGGGGTCAATCAGCCCCAGCATTTT.

The chain uses TRBV27 and TRBJ2-5, with a tentative D call TRBD2 (7 bases). CDR1 and CDR2 (germline): MNHEY, SMNVEV (reference sequence). The CDR3 totals 17 residues. With 5 bases removed from V and 8 bases from J, the gap between germline ends came to 27 bases. This CDR3 is CASSTRGGTPLRETQYF. CDR3 in DNA: TGTGCCAGCAGTACGAGGGGAGGGACACCCTTAAGAGAAACCCAGTACTTC.

This clone showed up just a few times. V usage is TRBV27 and J usage is TRBJ1-1, with 9 bases lining up with TRBD1. Germline CDR1 MNHEY, CDR2 SMNVEV (reference sequence). V lost 2 bases, J lost 5 bases, and 3 bases stayed unmatched. The CDR3 contains 14 residues. The CDR3 region is CASSLRQGGTEAFF. DNA of the CDR3: TGTGCCAGCAGTTTAAGACAGGGGGGAACTGAAGCTTTCTTT.

The V gene is TRBV6-1, the J gene TRBJ1-1; 8 positions agree with TRBD1. This CDR3 spans 15 amino acids. Germline CDR1 and CDR2: MNHNS and SASEGT. The trim removed 1 base at V and 11 bases at J, leaving 12 bases unmatched. The CDR3 DNA follows: TGTGCCAGCAGTGAAGTTGGACAGGGCCAGGGAAAGGCTTTCTTT. Its translation is CASSEVGQGQGKAFF.

The chain combines TRBV14 with TRBJ1-1; no reliable D call. CDR1 and CDR2 from the germline V gene are SGHDN and FVKESK. The CDR3 is 13 amino acids. The V end was cut by 8 bases, the J end by 1 base, with 11 bases between. CDR3 nucleotides: TGTGCCAGCCAATTCATAGAGAACACTGAAGCTTTCTTT. Its translation is CASQFIENTEAFF.

This clone was detected once. V usage is TRBV7-8 and J usage is TRBJ2-1; TRBD1 agrees at 9 bases. Trimming at V came to 5 bases and at J to 14 bases, leaving 7 bases not matched to a gene. There are 12 residues in the CDR3. Per germline, CDR1 SGHVS and CDR2 FQNEAQ. CDR3 in amino acids: CASSPRDRVEFF. As DNA, the CDR3 is TGTGCCAGCAGCCCCCGGGACAGGGTGGAGTTCTTC.

This clone was counted between two and nine times. The chain combines TRBV19 with TRBJ1-2; 9 bases line up with TRBD1. The length of the CDR3 is 13 residues. Germline trimming cut 6 bases from V and 6 bases from J; bases unmatched to any gene: 5. CDR1 is LNHDA and CDR2 is SQIVND in the germline V gene (reference sequence). The CDR3 sequence is CASRSGTGNGYTF. CDR3 bases: TGTGCCAGTAGGTCCGGGACAGGGAATGGCTACACCTTC.

This chain uses TRBV6-1 with TRBJ2-5; possibly TRBD1 for D (6 bases). Per the germline V gene, CDR1 is MNHNS and CDR2 is SASEGT. With 4 bases removed from V and 1 base from J, the gap between germline ends came to 16 bases. This CDR3 has 16 residues. Here the CDR3 reads CASSVTPGHPQETQYF. The CDR3 DNA is TGTGCCAGCAGTGTCACGCCGGGACACCCCCAAGAGACCCAGTACTTC.

The chain employs TRBV10-3 and TRBJ1-1; TRBD1 aligns across 9 bases. With V trimmed by 3 bases and J by 4 bases, 9 bases remained unmatched. Germline CDR1 and CDR2: ENHRY and SYGVKD. This CDR3 region has 16 residues. This chain's CDR3 is CAISDSWGTGSTEAFF. The CDR3 nucleotides are TGTGCCATCAGTGACTCATGGGGGACAGGGAGCACTGAAGCTTTCTTT.

The V gene is TRBV7-2, the J gene TRBJ2-5; 16 bases match TRBD2. Germline V gene data show CDR1 as SGHTA and CDR2 as FQGNSA. The J segment lost 2 bases and the V segment lost 5 bases, leaving 2 bases of the junction unmatched. CDR3 length equals 16 residues. CDR3 sequence (DNA): TGTGCCAGCAGCCAGGGACTAGCGGGGGGGCAAGAGACCCAGTACTTC. Amino acid sequence: CASSQGLAGGQETQYF.

The V and J genes are TRBV9 and TRBJ2-7; 12 bases are a match to TRBD1. Trimming took 1 base from V and 4 from J; bases not matched to a gene: 3. The CDR3 is 15 residues long. Germline CDR1 is SGDLS and CDR2 is YYNGEE. The CDR3 coding sequence is TGTGCCAGCAGCGTACGGGGACAGGGGGCGTACGAGCAGTACTTC. This encodes CASSVRGQGAYEQYF.